This paragraph reports one T cell receptor (beta chain). Its specific antigen is unknown. Base quality data are lacking; no much larger clone is found one base away. Whole blood was collected in K2EDTA tubes by collaborating institutions according to the institutions' own protocols. For TCRbeta analysis, collaborators shipped samples in one of three forms: frozen whole blood, isolated PBMCs, or DNA extracted from either of those sample types. The CDR3 numbers 15 residues from cysteine through phenylalanine. Of all the DNA, just the CDR3 is kept, 45 bases in frame from base 1. The germline ends are 23 bases apart after V is trimmed by 5 bases and J by 11 bases. CDR1 SGHDT and CDR2 YYEEEE are derived from the germline V gene. This entry belongs to a study of blood T cell repertoires in COVID-19 (dated by TCRdb to the early 2020s). Study-wide context: Samples from collaborators originated in the United States, Italy and Spain and spanned both the acute and convalescent phases of COVID-19. The material from the prospective study consisted of cDNA or gDNA derived from T cells, B-cell-depleted T cells, or PBMCs. Deeply sampled blood TCRbeta repertoires from subjects exposed to, actively infected with, or recovered from COVID-19 were included in the dataset. The repertoires were made available in a free public database intended to serve as a resource for research on the immune response to SARS-CoV-2. The samples were drawn from two sources: the first 160 participants of the ongoing ImmuneRACE study, and fewer than 1,500 subjects contributed by 6 global collaborators. Nearly every sample came with metadata listing a de-identified subject ID, COVID-19 status, age in years and sex. Where available, HLA class I and class II types were taken from metadata supplied by the sample provider and were not determined by assay-based typing.

Overall study results and their limits: How much clinical and demographic metadata was included differed by source and by participant, and the metadata was provided uncurated.

The immunoSEQ Assay, a bias-controlled multiplex PCR, was used to amplify TCRbeta CDR3 regions from genomic DNA. The paper's data handling went like this. Nucleated cell counts per sample were estimated from amplification of reference gene primers within the assay. To quantify the absolute abundance of each unique TCRbeta CDR3 rearrangement, sequence reads were collapsed and filtered. For each sample, productive Simpson clonality was calculated as the square root of Simpson's diversity index across productive rearrangements. What TCRdb holds here is the immuneACCESS table cut down to in-frame rearrangements. Part of the clones is not present; checked against another copy, under half of the missing clones reflect an unresolved V gene, and the others are unexplained. The V and J calls and the clone size are those of that table, but D and trimming were determined from the DNA. Across this sample there are fewer than 300,000 clones, with over 75% seen only once. The ten largest make up 8.6% of the sample.

Rearrangement joined TRBV5-6 to TRBJ2-1; TRBD2 is perhaps the D gene, given 5 matching bases. This sequence originates from a human donor in a cohort sampled during active COVID-19. Sequenced: peripheral blood. The CDR3 protein: CASRNTVAGAPQQFF. The DNA sequence reads TGTGCCAGCAGAAATACCGTTGCGGGCGCCCCTCAGCAGTTCTTC.